Shown below are 31 T cell receptor beta chains from a single sample sequenced in a study of identifying expanded T cells in peripheral blood. Sequenced by immunoSEQ multiplex PCR; TCRdb stores in-frame clones only, minus some. The sample records around 90,000 clones, about 91% being singletons. The sequenced sample was blood. Source of these receptors: a person aged 18 to 75 in good health.

The chain recombines TRBV6-4 with TRBJ2-3, with D tentatively TRBD1 (5 bases). The germline V and J ends were trimmed by 3 bases and 2 bases, with 9 bases remaining between them. CDR1 is MRHNA, CDR2 SNTAGT, per germline. The CDR3 has 14 residues. CDR3 nucleotides: TGTGCCAGCAGTGAGGGGCTAATCACAGATACGCAGTATTTT. This codes for CASSEGLITDTQYF.

The chain recombines TRBV15 with TRBJ2-3; 12 bases align to TRBD2. With V trimmed by 6 bases and J by 5 bases, 9 bases remained unmatched. This CDR3 comprises 16 residues. Per germline, CDR1 LNHNV and CDR2 YYDKDF (reference sequence). The DNA of the CDR3 is TGTGCCACCAGTTCAAGGACTAGCGGGGACCGAGATACGCAGTATTTT. The encoded protein is CATSSRTSGDRDTQYF.

The rearrangement joins TRBV4-2 to TRBJ2-3; the D gene is possibly TRBD2 (6 bases). CDR1 is LGHNA, CDR2 YNFKEQ, per germline. The CDR3 consists of 17 residues. Trimming pared 1 base from V and 2 bases from J, leaving 16 bases between. The CDR3 coding sequence is TGTGCCAGCAGCCAAGTTATAGTGGGAGGCCCCACAGATACGCAGTATTTT. Amino acids: CASSQVIVGGPTDTQYF.

This chain links TRBV5-1 with TRBJ1-2; D perhaps matches TRBD1 (5 bases). The V end lost 1 base, the J end lost 5 bases, and 15 bases lay between the germline ends. Per germline, CDR1 SGHRS and CDR2 YFSETQ. The CDR3 spans 15 residues. This chain's CDR3 is CASSLSPQDLYGYTF. The CDR3 nucleotides are TGCGCCAGCAGCTTGAGTCCACAGGATCTTTATGGCTACACCTTC.

V is TRBV11-2 and J is TRBJ2-7; no firm D call. CDR1 is SGHAT and CDR2 is FQNNGV in the germline V gene. Trimming took 0 bases from V and 7 from J, leaving 4 bases between them. This CDR3 contains 11 residues. CDR3 region: CASSLDGEQYF. The CDR3 DNA reads as TGTGCCAGCAGCTTAGACGGGGAGCAGTACTTC.

The gene calls are TRBV9 and TRBJ2-2; 12 bases match TRBD2. The trim removed 0 bases at V and 1 base at J, leaving 7 bases unmatched. Germline CDR1 reads SGDLS; CDR2 reads YYNGEE. The CDR3 runs 19 residues. CDR3 sequence reads: CASSVGGLAGGRNTGELFF. CDR3 DNA: TGTGCCAGCAGCGTAGGCGGTCTAGCGGGGGGGCGGAACACCGGGGAGCTGTTTTTT.

Details on this clone: One base away lies a much larger clone, so this may be a sequencing read error. V and J are TRBV6-4 and TRBJ2-3, with 11 bases fitting TRBD1. CDR3 length: 14 residues. V shed 3 bases and J 4 bases; nucleotides not matched to a gene: 0. Germline values: CDR1 MRHNA, CDR2 SNTAGT. The CDR3 is CASSEGQGADTQYF. The DNA for the CDR3 is TGTGCCAGCAGTGAGGGACAGGGGGCAGATACGCAGTATTTT.

About this clone itself: This may be a read error: a much more frequent sequence differs by one nucleotide. This rearrangement joins TRBV6-4 to TRBJ1-5; TRBD1 might be the D (5 bases). CDR3 length equals 13 residues. CDR1 and CDR2 (germline): MRHNA, SNTAGT. The ends were cut back, 3 bases at V and 3 bases at J, with 6 bases in the middle. The CDR3 DNA follows: TGTGCCAGCAGTGAGGACAACAATCAGCCCCAGCATTTT. Encoded protein: CASSEDNNQPQHF.

This clone was seen once. CDR3 residues: CASSLNQGFGTDTQYF. In nucleotides, the CDR3 is TGTGCCAGCAGCTTAAACCAGGGGTTCGGCACAGATACGCAGTATTTT. V usage is TRBV7-3 and J usage is TRBJ2-3; tentative D call: TRBD1 (6 bases). CDR3 size: 16 residues. From germline, CDR1 is SGHTA and CDR2 FQGTGA. Trimming removed 1 base from V and 1 base from J, with 12 bases in between.

The CDR3 region is CASSMIQRLTGELFF. The CDR3 DNA follows: TGTGCCAGTAGTATGATACAGAGACTAACCGGGGAGCTGTTTTTT. This chain links TRBV19 with TRBJ2-2; TRBD2 might be the D (5 bases). Germline V lookup: CDR1 LNHDA, CDR2 SQIVND (reference sequence). V lost 3 bases to trimming and J lost 5 bases, with 13 bases between them. This CDR3 is 15 amino acids long.

This clone was seen a few times. The chain combines TRBV27 with TRBJ2-7; tentative D call: TRBD2 (6 bases). The CDR3 covers 15 residues. Germline values: CDR1 MNHEY, CDR2 SMNVEV (reference sequence). V lost 5 bases and J 7 bases, leaving 21 bases between the germline ends. The CDR3 DNA reads TGTGCCAGCAGTACGCAGCGGCTTGCTGGGAGGGAGCAGTACTTC. Protein product: CASSTQRLAGREQYF.

The chain couples TRBV4-3 to TRBJ2-7; 10 positions agree with TRBD2. With 0 bases clipped from V and 6 bases from J, the junction kept 8 bases outside the gene matches. CDR1 and CDR2 (germline): LGHNA, YSLEER. CDR3 size: 16 residues. In DNA, the CDR3 is TGCGCCAGCAGCCAAGACTTGGCTAGCGGGAGTGCCGAGCAGTACTTC. It encodes CASSQDLASGSAEQYF.

The chain joins TRBV19 to TRBJ1-4, with D perhaps matching TRBD1 (6 bases). The germline gives CDR1 LNHDA, CDR2 SQIVND (reference sequence). This CDR3 is 13 amino acids long. V lost 3 bases to trimming and J lost 8 bases, with 10 bases between them. CDR3 sequence (DNA): TGTGCCAGTAGTATTCAGGGGCGAGAAAAACTGTTTTTT. Its translation: CASSIQGREKLFF.

This clone appeared once. This sequence joins TRBV7-9 and TRBJ1-2, with D possibly TRBD1 on 6 matching bases. This CDR3 contains 14 residues. Trimming stripped 4 bases from V and 0 bases from J, with 9 bases between. Germline V gives CDR1 SEHNR, CDR2 FQNEAQ (reference sequence). CDR3 sequence: CASSSGQPNYGYTF. CDR3 coding DNA: TGTGCCAGCAGCTCCGGACAGCCTAACTATGGCTACACCTTC.

This clone was picked up a small number of times. V gene TRBV6-1 combines with J gene TRBJ2-1, with 13 positions matching TRBD2. This CDR3 is 14 amino acids long. CDR1 and CDR2 from the germline V gene are MNHNS and SASEGT. The V and J ends lost 4 bases and 6 bases, in that order; junction bases with no gene match: 0. The CDR3 spells CASSGLAGGNEQFF. CDR3 DNA sequence: TGTGCCAGCAGTGGACTAGCGGGAGGCAATGAGCAGTTCTTC.

The chain is built from TRBV19 and TRBJ2-2, with D unresolved. Germline V gene sequence: CDR1 LNHDA, CDR2 SQIVND (reference sequence). The CDR3 is 12 amino acids. V was pared by 6 bases and J by 6 bases, with 8 bases between. The CDR3 spells CASRLAAGELFF. The CDR3 region has the DNA TGTGCCAGTAGATTGGCGGCCGGGGAGCTGTTTTTT.

The sample holds a few counts of this clone. This chain links TRBV6-4 with TRBJ1-1; unclear D gene. Germline CDR1 MRHNA, CDR2 SNTAGT. The CDR3 has 19 amino acids. The ends were cut back, 0 bases at V and 6 bases at J, with 26 bases in the middle. The DNA for the CDR3 is TGTGCCAGCAGTGACTCCGGAAAGGACTCGAAGCGCAGGCGGCCTGAAGCTTTCTTT. This sequence encodes CASSDSGKDSKRRRPEAFF.

The chain links TRBV4-1 to TRBJ2-1, with TRBD2 matching 7 bases. Per germline, CDR1 MGHRA and CDR2 YSYEKL. CDR3 length: 13 residues. The junction had 3 bases not matched to a gene; V was cut back by 4 bases and J by 6 bases. Here the CDR3 reads CASSLTGGNEQFF. CDR3 nucleotide sequence: TGCGCCAGCAGCCTAACGGGAGGCAATGAGCAGTTCTTC.

Notes on this clone: One end of the junction does not line up with germline, which may come from a read error. Other nucleotide sequences from this sample produce the same CDR3. V gene TRBV4-1 combines with J gene TRBJ1-2, with TRBD1 as a possible D gene (5 bases). This CDR3 region has 15 residues. Per the germline V gene, CDR1 is MGHRA and CDR2 is YSYEKL. DNA for the CDR3: TGTGCCAGCAGCCAAGAGTCGGGCAGGGTGTCAGGCTACACCTTC. It encodes CASSQESGRVSGYTF.

The chain has TRBV6-5 and TRBJ1-3; no reliable D call. CDR3 length: 15 residues. V was trimmed by 3 bases and J by 0 bases, leaving 9 bases between them. Per germline, CDR1 MNHEY and CDR2 SVGAGI. CDR3 loop: CASSYGGRSGNTIYF. The CDR3 region has the DNA TGTGCCAGCAGTTATGGCGGTCGCTCTGGAAACACCATATATTTT.

The chain couples TRBV7-2 to TRBJ2-5, with unresolved D. The germline V gene encodes CDR1 SGHTA and CDR2 FQGNSA. The CDR3 length is 15 residues. Trimming removed 5 bases at V and 0 bases at J, with 13 bases between. DNA of the CDR3: TGTGCCAGCAGCGCAACTCCCAATAACCAAGAGACCCAGTACTTC. It yields the protein CASSATPNNQETQYF. The full variable domain, rest sourced from reference TRBV7-2 and TRBJ2-5, is GAGVSQSPSNKVTEKGKDVELRCDPISGHTALYWYRQSLGQGLEFLIYFQGNSAPDKSGLPSDRFSAERTGGSVSTLTIQRTQQEDSAVYLCASSATPNNQETQYFGPGTRLLVL.

The genes are TRBV9 and TRBJ2-5, with 8 nucleotides matching TRBD1. Germline V gene data show CDR1 as SGDLS and CDR2 as YYNGEE. This CDR3 has 15 amino acids. Unmatched junction bases numbered 7, after V lost 5 bases and J lost 1 base. CDR3 residues: CASSAEGTGQETQYF. The CDR3 DNA is TGTGCCAGCAGTGCGGAAGGGACAGGCCAAGAGACCCAGTACTTC.

This chain links TRBV30 with TRBJ2-7; D call uncertain. Germline V gene data show CDR1 as GTSNPN and CDR2 as SVGIG (reference sequence). V lost 4 bases to trimming and J lost 5 bases, with 12 bases between them. The CDR3 covers 12 residues. The CDR3 DNA sequence: TGTGCCTGGACCCGGGCGAGCAACGAGCAGTACTTC. It encodes CAWTRASNEQYF.

The rearrangement joins TRBV6-4 to TRBJ2-3, with a weak D call TRBD2 (5 bases). The V end was cut by 5 bases, the J end by 2 bases, with 14 bases between. Germline V lookup: CDR1 MRHNA, CDR2 SNTAGT. CDR3 length: 15 amino acids. CDR3 DNA sequence: TGTGCCAGCAGTAGAGCGGCGGATACCACAGATACGCAGTATTTT. This translates into CASSRAADTTDTQYF.

CDR3 loop: CASSNNRGQETQYF. The CDR3 DNA follows: TGTGCCAGCAGCAACAACAGGGGCCAAGAGACCCAGTACTTC. The chain links TRBV28 to TRBJ2-5; TRBD1 aligns across 7 bases. There are 14 residues in the CDR3. Germline V CDR1 and CDR2: MDHEN, SYDVKM. V shed 6 bases, J shed 1 base, and the junction held 5 bases outside the gene matches.

As DNA, the CDR3 is TGTGCCAGCACGCCGGGCCGGGGGAACTCCTACGAGCAGTACTTC. This encodes CASTPGRGNSYEQYF. The genes are TRBV6-1 and TRBJ2-7; perhaps TRBD2 as D (6 bases). V shed 7 bases and J shed 0 bases, with 16 bases lying between them. The CDR3 runs to 15 residues. Germline V lookup: CDR1 MNHNS, CDR2 SASEGT.

This chain links TRBV7-2 with TRBJ2-3; 11 bases align to TRBD2. V shed 5 bases, J shed 5 bases, and the junction held 9 bases outside the gene matches. Germline loops: CDR1 SGHTA, CDR2 FQGNSA. There are 16 residues in the CDR3. Here the CDR3 reads CASSRPSGRFLDTQYF. The CDR3 DNA follows: TGTGCCAGCAGCAGACCTAGCGGGAGGTTTTTAGATACGCAGTATTTT.

In its sample, this clone was seen once. V is TRBV10-3 and J is TRBJ2-1, with TRBD1 as a possible D gene (6 bases). The V end was cut by 5 bases, the J end by 8 bases, with 7 bases between. The CDR3 totals 11 residues. Germline V gene sequence: CDR1 ENHRY, CDR2 SYGVKD. The CDR3: CAISPGDEQFF. DNA for the CDR3: TGTGCCATCAGTCCAGGGGATGAGCAGTTCTTC.

The chain is built from TRBV10-1 and TRBJ1-1; D is possibly TRBD1 (5 bases). V lost 0 bases to trimming and J lost 5 bases, with 13 bases between them. This CDR3 has 15 residues. Germline V gene data show CDR1 as WNHNN and CDR2 as SYGVQD (reference sequence). This CDR3 is CASSESGGKGTEAFF. CDR3 bases: TGCGCCAGCAGTGAGTCGGGGGGGAAAGGTACTGAAGCTTTCTTT.

The V call is TRBV19, the J call TRBJ2-1, with 13 bases identical to TRBD2. The germline V gene encodes CDR1 LNHDA and CDR2 SQIVND (reference sequence). V shed 4 bases and J 6 bases; nucleotides not matched to a gene: 6. The CDR3 contains 16 residues. This chain's CDR3 is CASSTPGTSGTNEQFF. As DNA, the CDR3 is TGTGCCAGTAGTACGCCCGGGACTAGCGGGACCAATGAGCAGTTCTTC.

The V call is TRBV7-9, the J call TRBJ1-2; D not resolved. Germline CDR1 reads SEHNR; CDR2 reads FQNEAQ (reference sequence). Trimming took off 5 bases at V and 4 bases at J, with 8 bases between the two ends. The length of the CDR3 is 12 residues. The CDR3 loop reads CASSRDGYGYTF. The CDR3 coding sequence is TGTGCCAGCAGCCGGGATGGCTATGGCTACACCTTC.